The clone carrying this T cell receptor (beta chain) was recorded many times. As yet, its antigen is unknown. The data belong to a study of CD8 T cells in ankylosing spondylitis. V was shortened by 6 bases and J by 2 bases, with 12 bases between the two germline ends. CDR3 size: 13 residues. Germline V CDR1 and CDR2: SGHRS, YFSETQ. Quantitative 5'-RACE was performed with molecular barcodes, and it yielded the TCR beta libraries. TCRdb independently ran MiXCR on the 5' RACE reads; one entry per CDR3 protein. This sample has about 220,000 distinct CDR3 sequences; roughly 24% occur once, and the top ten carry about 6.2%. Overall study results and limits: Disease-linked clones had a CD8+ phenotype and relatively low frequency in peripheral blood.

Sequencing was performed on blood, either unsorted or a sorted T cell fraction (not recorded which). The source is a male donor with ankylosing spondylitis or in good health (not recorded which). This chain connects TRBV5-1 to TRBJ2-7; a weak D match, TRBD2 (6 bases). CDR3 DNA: TGCGCCAGCACCAATACTAGCACCTACGAGCAGTACTTC. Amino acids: CASTNTSTYEQYF.